One sample yielded the 22 T cell receptor beta chains listed below, sequenced in a study of blood T cell repertoires in COVID-19. Here immunoSEQ multiplex PCR was the method, and the copy in TCRdb shows in-frame clones only, minus some. The data show approximately 88,000 clones, over 65% seen once. The sequencing sample was made of peripheral blood. These receptors originate from a woman aged 70-85 years with acute or convalescent COVID-19.

This clone appeared once. The chain couples TRBV6-5 to TRBJ1-5; D possibly corresponds to TRBD1 (6 bases). Germline loops: CDR1 MNHEY, CDR2 SVGAGI. V lost 0 bases and J lost 10, with 19 bases in between. The CDR3 is 16 residues long. The CDR3: CASSYSTVGRGTPQHF. The CDR3 DNA is TGTGCCAGCAGTTACTCGACGGTCGGCAGGGGCACCCCCCAGCATTTT.

Comment on this clone: Distinct nucleotide sequences in the sample also encode this CDR3. The chain links TRBV27 to TRBJ2-1, with D perhaps matching TRBD2 (6 bases). This CDR3 is 14 amino acids long. Germline CDR1 is MNHEY and CDR2 is SMNVEV (reference sequence). The V and J ends lost 2 bases and 1 base respectively, with 6 bases between them. CDR3 sequence reads: CASSLAGSYNEQFF. In DNA form, the CDR3 reads TGTGCCAGCAGTTTAGCGGGGTCCTACAATGAGCAGTTCTTC.

To note about this clone: The same CDR3 can be traced to other DNA sequences in this sample. The rearrangement joins TRBV11-2 to TRBJ1-1, with 7 positions matching TRBD1. With V trimmed by 5 bases and J by 0 bases, 6 bases remained unmatched. The germline gives CDR1 SGHAT, CDR2 FQNNGV. The CDR3 is 15 residues long. DNA for the CDR3: TGTGCCAGCAGCCCTCGGGACAGAGTGAACACTGAAGCTTTCTTT. Amino acids: CASSPRDRVNTEAFF.

The gene calls are TRBV30 and TRBJ2-3, with TRBD1 as a possible D gene (6 bases). The CDR3 totals 16 residues. V dropped 1 base and J dropped 4 bases, with 18 bases sitting between them. Per the germline V gene, CDR1 is GTSNPN and CDR2 is SVGIG (reference sequence). In DNA, the CDR3 is TGTGCCTGGAGTGATGGACAGCCTAGGGGTGCAGATACGCAGTATTTT. Translating it yields CAWSDGQPRGADTQYF.

J is TRBJ1-2 and V is TRBV29-1; TRBD1 agrees at 10 bases. After removal of 4 bases from V and 7 bases from J, the junction contained 3 bases not matched to a gene. Germline V CDR1 and CDR2: SQVTM, ANQGSEA. This CDR3 contains 12 residues. The CDR3 here is CSVGTGGFGYTF. The CDR3 DNA reads as TGCAGCGTTGGGACAGGGGGTTTTGGCTACACCTTC.

The chain uses TRBV6-2 or TRBV6-3 and TRBJ2-1; tentative D call: TRBD2 (5 bases). Germline V lookup: CDR1 MNHEY, CDR2 SVGEGT. Between the trimmed V and J ends, which lost 2 bases and 4 bases, there was a span of 6 bases. This CDR3 region has 13 residues. CDR3 nucleotide sequence: TGTGCCAGCAGTTACAGACTATACAATGAGCAGTTCTTC. Translated: CASSYRLYNEQFF.

V usage is TRBV2 and J usage is TRBJ2-7; possible D gene TRBD1, 6 bases. This CDR3 is 15 amino acids long. The germline V gene encodes CDR1 SNHLY and CDR2 FYNNEI. The V and J ends lost 5 bases and 0 bases respectively, with 14 bases between them. The CDR3 nucleotides are TGTGCCAGCAGTCCACAGGGCTGGAGCTCCTACGAGCAGTACGTC. The encoded protein is CASSPQGWSSYEQYV.

V is TRBV7-2 and J is TRBJ1-4; TRBD1 might be the D (5 bases). This CDR3 has 14 residues. V was trimmed by 7 bases and J by 3 bases, leaving 12 bases between them. CDR1 is SGHTA and CDR2 is FQGNSA in the germline V gene. CDR3 sequence reads: CASKVGGPNEKLFF. DNA of the CDR3: TGTGCCAGCAAGGTGGGGGGACCTAATGAAAAACTGTTTTTT.

This clone came up a few times. This chain uses TRBV11-3 with TRBJ2-1; D is uncertain. The CDR3 is 12 amino acids. Germline-derived CDR1 and CDR2 are SGHNT and YENEEA. The germline V and J ends were trimmed by 5 bases and 10 bases, with 12 bases remaining between them. CDR3 sequence: CASSPYSGEQFF. The CDR3 DNA reads as TGTGCCAGCAGCCCTTATTCAGGCGAGCAGTTCTTC. Filled out from reference TRBV11-3 and TRBJ2-1, the complete variable domain reads EAGVVQSPRYKIIEKKQPVAFWCNPISGHNTLYWYLQNLGQGPELLIRYENEEAVDDSQLPKDRFSAERLKGVDSTLKIQPAELGDSAVYLCASSPYSGEQFFGPGTRLTVL.

The chain combines TRBV7-8 with TRBJ2-7; 7 bases agree with TRBD1. Germline CDR1 reads SGHVS; CDR2 reads FQNEAQ. The V segment lost 7 bases and the J segment 0 bases; nucleotides outside the gene matches: 6. The CDR3 has 14 residues. The CDR3 DNA follows: TGTGCCAGCACCAAATCAGGGGGCTCCTACGAGCAGTACGTC. As protein: CASTKSGGSYEQYV.

The gene calls are TRBV7-6 and TRBJ2-5, with D perhaps TRBD1 (5 bases). Trimming removed 3 bases at V and 5 bases at J, with 13 bases between. CDR3 length equals 14 residues. CDR1 SGHVS and CDR2 FNYEAQ come from the germline V gene. In DNA form, the CDR3 reads TGTGCCAGCAGCTTCTCGGCAGGGTGGGAGACCCAGTACTTC. Encoded protein: CASSFSAGWETQYF. The full variable domain, with the rest looked up from reference TRBV7-6 and TRBJ2-5, is GAGVSQSPRYKVTKRGQDVALRCDPISGHVSLYWYRQALGQGPEFLTYFNYEAQQDKSGLPNDRFSAERPEGSISTLTIQRTEQRDSAMYRCASSFSAGWETQYFGPGTRLLVL.

This clone was recorded only once. This chain connects TRBV19 to TRBJ2-1; D possibly corresponds to TRBD1 (6 bases). Trimming removed 1 base from V and 8 bases from J, with 12 bases in between. Per the germline V gene, CDR1 is LNHDA and CDR2 is SQIVND (reference sequence). This CDR3 comprises 14 residues. CDR3 amino acids: CASSIGAGDYEQFF. As DNA, the CDR3 is TGTGCCAGTAGTATAGGGGCAGGGGATTATGAGCAGTTCTTC.

This clone has more than one count but fewer than ten. The gene calls are TRBV3-1 (or the pseudogene TRBV3-2) and TRBJ2-5, with TRBD2 as a possible D gene (6 bases). The CDR3 contains 17 residues. Germline values: CDR1 LGHDT, CDR2 YNNKEL (reference sequence). V was clipped by 1 base and J by 3 bases, with 18 bases between them. The CDR3 DNA sequence: TGTGCCAGCAGCCAAGGGAGGGTAGCGGTTACGGAAGAGACCCAGTACTTC. The encoded protein is CASSQGRVAVTEETQYF.

The chain couples TRBV18 to TRBJ2-3; 8 bases fit TRBD2. Germline V gives CDR1 KGHSH, CDR2 LQKENI. V trimming: 11 bases; J trimming: 3 bases; junction bases outside the gene matches: 10. This CDR3 region has 14 residues. The DNA of the CDR3 is TGTGCCGACTGGGGCGGGAGGCGGACAGATACGCAGTATTTT. Translation gives CADWGGRRTDTQYF.

The V and J genes are TRBV5-4 and TRBJ2-1; 8 nucleotides align to TRBD1. The V segment lost 9 bases and the J segment 3 bases; nucleotides outside the gene matches: 14. Germline CDR1 reads SGHNT; CDR2 reads YYREEE (reference sequence). The CDR3 covers 16 residues. The CDR3 coding sequence is TGTGCCACCCAACGATTGTCGGGACAGGACTACAATGAGCAGTTCTTC. Its translation is CATQRLSGQDYNEQFF.

This clone appeared a single time. The V and J genes are TRBV21-1 and TRBJ1-2. TRBV21-1 corresponds to a pseudogene. The CDR3 loop spans 20 amino acids. CDR3 protein: CASSNLRPRHFPTGIYGYTF. In DNA form, the CDR3 reads TGTGCCAGCAGCAATCTCCGTCCGAGGCATTTCCCGACGGGAATCTATGGCTACACCTTC.

The genes are TRBV18 and TRBJ1-4; TRBD1 agrees at 8 bases. The CDR3 runs to 16 residues. The V and J ends lost 3 bases and 6 bases, in that order; junction bases with no gene match: 9. CDR1 and CDR2 (germline): KGHSH, LQKENI. The CDR3 reads CASSPLGQGEDEKLFF. The CDR3 DNA sequence: TGTGCCAGCTCACCTCTCGGACAGGGCGAAGATGAAAAACTGTTTTTT.

The chain recombines TRBV15 with TRBJ2-7; 9 bases fit TRBD2. The CDR3 loop spans 15 amino acids. Looked up from germline, CDR1 is LNHNV and CDR2 is YYDKDF (reference sequence). The V gene end was trimmed by 6 bases and the J gene end by 1 base; junction bases not matched to a gene: 7. The CDR3 DNA is TGTGCCACCAGAGCGGGAGGAATTGGGTCCTACGAGCAGTACGTC. It specifies CATRAGGIGSYEQYV.

The CDR3 region is CASRTPGADEQFF. For the CDR3, the DNA is TGTGCCAGCAGAACACCAGGGGCGGATGAGCAGTTCTTC. The chain has TRBV6-5 and TRBJ2-1; tentative D call: TRBD1 (6 bases). Germline V gene sequence: CDR1 MNHEY, CDR2 SVGAGI. The CDR3 runs 13 residues. V was pared by 6 bases and J by 8 bases, with 14 bases between.

The V and J genes are TRBV10-1 and TRBJ2-2; TRBD1 might be the D (6 bases). From germline, CDR1 is WNHNN and CDR2 SYGVQD (reference sequence). V was shortened by 0 bases and J by 1 base, with 9 bases between the two germline ends. This CDR3 comprises 16 residues. The DNA for the CDR3 is TGCGCCAGCAGTGAGTCTGGGGGCGGGAACACCGGGGAGCTGTTTTTT. Protein sequence: CASSESGGGNTGELFF.

This chain joins TRBV19 and TRBJ1-5; TRBD1 matches 7 bases. With 5 bases clipped from V and 2 bases from J, the junction kept 9 bases outside the gene matches. The germline V gene encodes CDR1 LNHDA and CDR2 SQIVND (reference sequence). CDR3 length: 16 residues. This CDR3 reads CASSSNPDRGNQPQHF. CDR3 sequence (DNA): TGTGCCAGTAGTTCCAACCCCGACAGGGGCAATCAGCCCCAGCATTTT. Using reference TRBV19 and TRBJ1-5 for the parts outside the CDR3, the full variable domain is DGGITQSPKYLFRKEGQNVTLSCEQNLNHDAMYWYRQDPGQGLRLIYYSQIVNDFQKGDIAEGYSVSREKKESFPLTVTSAQKNPTAFYLCASSSNPDRGNQPQHFGDGTRLSIL.

The genes are TRBV12-5 and TRBJ2-1; 7 bases agree with TRBD2. Germline lookup yields CDR1 LGHNT and CDR2 FRNRAP. V shed 8 bases, J shed 0 bases, and the junction held 4 bases outside the gene matches. CDR3 length: 14 residues. The DNA for the CDR3 is TGTGCTAGTACTGGGACTAACTCCTACAATGAGCAGTTCTTC. It translates to CASTGTNSYNEQFF.